Each of the 17 T cell receptor beta chains below was sequenced from the same sample in a study of post-analysis software for immune sequencing data. Findings and limits, study-wide: Higher frequency in patients than in controls was seen for five TRBV segments, with TRBV5-6, TRBV5-1 and TRBV20-1 among them.

Antigens for these TCRs are unknown. Built from TCR beta cDNA, the libraries had unique molecular identifiers in them. In TCRdb, the PCR reads were re-called with MiXCR into one record per CDR3 protein. The table shows around 710,000 distinct CDR3 sequences, with around 45% occurring only once. The sequenced sample consisted of blood. The origin of the receptors is a girl aged 10 to 17 with multiple sclerosis.

This chain links TRBV5-5 with TRBJ1-1; 10 bases agree with TRBD1. Trimming removed 4 bases from V and 6 bases from J; junction bases left unmatched: 6. CDR1 SGHKS and CDR2 YYEKEE come from the germline V gene (reference sequence). This CDR3 contains 14 residues. The CDR3 DNA is TGTGCCAGCAGCCCCCGGACAGGGGGGGCTGAAGCTTTCTTT. Translating gives CASSPRTGGAEAFF.

The chain has TRBV15 and TRBJ2-7; 9 bases line up with TRBD2. V lost 4 bases and J lost 10; bases outside the gene matches: 8. There are 13 residues in the CDR3. Germline-derived CDR1 and CDR2 are LNHNV and YYDKDF (reference sequence). The CDR3 DNA reads as TGTGCCACCAGCACAATAGCGGGAGAGGCCCAGTACTTC. Translated: CATSTIAGEAQYF.

Regarding this clonotype: This may stem from a read error, because a much larger clone lies one nucleotide away. CDR3 in amino acids: CASSQDGDYEQYF. DNA for the CDR3: TGTGCCAGCAGCCAAGATGGGGATTACGAGCAGTACTTC. This chain connects TRBV4-2 to TRBJ2-7, with unresolved D. V lost 0 bases and J 4 bases, leaving 7 bases between the germline ends. Per the germline V gene, CDR1 is LGHNA and CDR2 is YNFKEQ. This CDR3 contains 13 residues.

The V gene is TRBV4-2, the J gene TRBJ1-1; D is uncertain. The V gene lost 1 base and the J gene lost 6 bases, with 9 bases spanning the gap. The CDR3 runs 13 residues. Germline CDR1 is LGHNA and CDR2 is YNFKEQ. In nucleotides, the CDR3 is TGTGCCAGCAGCCAAGTGGGATGGGCTGAAGCTTTCTTT. Amino acid sequence: CASSQVGWAEAFF.

This clonotype was seen a few times. The chain's CDR3 is CASSLPGLAGGLETQYF. The CDR3 DNA reads as TGTGCCAGCAGCTTACCGGGACTAGCGGGAGGGTTAGAGACCCAGTACTTC. This chain joins TRBV7-8 and TRBJ2-5, with TRBD2 matching over 16 bases. After removal of 2 bases from V and 4 bases from J, the junction contained 4 bases not matched to a gene. The CDR3 has 17 amino acids. Germline V gene lookup returns CDR1 SGHVS and CDR2 FQNEAQ.

The chain uses TRBV27 and TRBJ1-1; TRBD1 agrees at 8 bases. Germline lookup yields CDR1 MNHEY and CDR2 SMNVEV (reference sequence). Trimming took 6 bases from V and 5 from J; bases not matched to a gene: 5. This CDR3 region has 13 residues. CDR3 nucleotides: TGTGCCAGCAGGCGGACAGGGAGGACTGAAGCTTTCTTT. Amino acid sequence: CASRRTGRTEAFF.

The count of this clonotype is one. The chain carries TRBV25-1 and TRBJ2-7, with TRBD1 identical over 10 bases. Germline CDR1 is MGHDK and CDR2 is SYGVNS. The CDR3 is made up of 16 amino acids. The V segment lost 2 bases and the J segment 5 bases; nucleotides outside the gene matches: 9. Written as DNA, the CDR3 is TGTGCCAGCAGTGAAATCTCCGGGACAGGGGTGGACGAGCAGTACTTC. It yields the protein CASSEISGTGVDEQYF.

This clonotype was counted a few times. J is TRBJ2-4 and V is TRBV11-2; D gene ambiguous. The DNA end is a closer match to TRBJ2-7, so the J assignment may be wrong. Germline loops: CDR1 SGHAT, CDR2 FQNNGV. The CDR3 runs to 12 residues. The CDR3, as DNA: TGTGCCAGCAGCTTAGTGATCGACGAGCAGTACTTC. This encodes CASSLVIDEQYF.

V gene TRBV20-1 combines with J gene TRBJ1-1; 9 bases are a match to TRBD1. The germline CDR1 and CDR2 sequences are DFQATT and SNEGSKA (reference sequence). V was pared by 6 bases and J by 7 bases, with 6 bases of the junction left unmatched. CDR3 size: 12 residues. For the CDR3, the DNA is TGCAGTGCCCATCCGGGACAGGGTGAAGCTTTCTTT. This translates into CSAHPGQGEAFF.

V and J are TRBV5-1 and TRBJ2-3; TRBD2 aligns across 14 bases. The CDR3 loop spans 15 amino acids. Trimming cost V 7 bases and J 6 bases; bases outside gene matches: 7. The germline V gene has CDR1 SGHRS and CDR2 YFSETQ. CDR3 DNA sequence: TGCGCCAGCGGCCGGACTAGCGGGAGGTTCGATACGCAGTATTTT. Its translation is CASGRTSGRFDTQYF.

The V and J genes are TRBV6-5 and TRBJ2-7; 7 positions match TRBD2. The J call could be wrong; TRBJ2-5 is a better fit for the DNA end. Germline V gives CDR1 MNHEY, CDR2 SVGAGI. The CDR3 totals 13 residues. CDR3 loop: CASSKWEGETQYF. The CDR3 DNA follows: TGTGCCAGCAGTAAATGGGAGGGGGAGACCCAGTACTTC.

The chain links TRBV7-2 to TRBJ2-7; no clear D. CDR1 is SGHTA, CDR2 FQGNSA, per germline. CDR3 length: 15 amino acids. V was clipped by 1 base and J by 2 bases, with 12 bases between them. The CDR3 DNA follows: TGTGCCAGCAGCTTAGGAGACAACTTGGCCTACGAGCAGTACTTC. Protein: CASSLGDNLAYEQYF.

J is TRBJ2-7 and V is TRBV6-5; possibly TRBD1 for D (6 bases). The CDR3 is 17 residues long. Trimming removed 0 bases at V and 3 bases at J, with 18 bases between. Germline V CDR1 and CDR2: MNHEY, SVGAGI. CDR3 amino acids: CASSYSSNRKGGYEQYF. The CDR3 region has the DNA TGTGCCAGCAGTTACTCATCGAACCGCAAAGGGGGCTACGAGCAGTACTTC.

The V and J genes are TRBV4-1 and TRBJ2-3; possibly TRBD2 for D (6 bases). CDR3 length: 16 amino acids. The V end lost 4 bases, the J end lost 0 bases, and 14 bases lay between the germline ends. Germline CDR1 MGHRA, CDR2 YSYEKL. CDR3: CASSLIPGASTDTQYF. CDR3 nucleotides: TGCGCCAGCAGCCTAATACCGGGAGCTAGCACAGATACGCAGTATTTT.

This chain links TRBV7-2 with TRBJ2-1, with 9 bases lining up with TRBD2. Germline V gene data show CDR1 as SGHTA and CDR2 as FQGNSA. This CDR3 is 16 amino acids long. The junction had 14 bases not matched to a gene; V was cut back by 0 bases and J by 14 bases. DNA for the CDR3: TGTGCCAGCAGCTTAGCTCCACTAGCGGGTTATGTTGGTGAGTTCTTC. It yields the protein CASSLAPLAGYVGEFF.

The chain joins TRBV20-1 to TRBJ2-3, with a tentative D call TRBD2 (5 bases). Germline CDR1 is DFQATT and CDR2 is SNEGSKA (reference sequence). V was cut by 2 bases and J by 7 bases, with 16 bases left in between. The CDR3 sequence is 14 residues long. CDR3 DNA sequence: TGCAGTGCTAGAAGTAACGGGGATTCTAATACGCAGTATTTT. This codes for CSARSNGDSNTQYF.

The rearrangement joins TRBV29-1 to TRBJ2-5; D unresolved. The CDR3 sequence is 12 residues long. Germline V gene lookup returns CDR1 SQVTM and CDR2 ANQGSEA. Deletions cut 8 bases from V and 2 bases from J, with 12 bases between. The CDR3 loop reads CSSRCGQETQYF. For the CDR3, the DNA is TGCAGCTCCCGGTGCGGACAAGAGACCCAGTACTTC.